A single sample gave rise to the 13 T cell receptor beta chains below, sequenced in a study of cytomegalovirus exposure and HLA in healthy donors. Primers included in the PCR were 60 Vbeta and 13 Jbeta primers. TCRdb's table, derived via immunoSEQ multiplex PCR, lists solely in-frame clones and lacks some. The sample shows more than 140,000 clones, nearly 80% of them seen only once. Sequenced sample: PBMCs. These receptors all stem from a male donor in good health and CMV-seronegative.

The chain is built from TRBV5-4 and TRBJ1-1; D unresolved. CDR3 length: 15 residues. Germline V lookup: CDR1 SGHNT, CDR2 YYREEE (reference sequence). CDR3 region: CPSSSGEGLNTEAFF. CDR3 coding DNA: TGTCCGAGCAGCTCCGGGGAGGGCTTGAACACTGAAGCTTTCTTT. Full variable domain (missing parts from reference TRBV5-4 and TRBJ1-1): ETGVTQSPTHLIKTRGQQVTLRCSSQSGHNTVSWYQQALGQGPQFIFQYYREEENGRGNFPPRFSGLQFPNYSSELNVNALELDDSALYLCPSSSGEGLNTEAFFGQGTRLTVV.

The V gene is TRBV5-4, the J gene TRBJ2-5; 10 nucleotides match TRBD2. After removal of 5 bases from V and 4 bases from J, the junction contained 11 bases not matched to a gene. The CDR3 is 16 residues long. Germline V lookup: CDR1 SGHNT, CDR2 YYREEE (reference sequence). In nucleotides, the CDR3 is TGTGCCAGCAGATCTGCTAGCGGGAGTGGAGGAGAGACCCAGTACTTC. It codes for CASRSASGSGGETQYF.

The chain is built from TRBV18 and TRBJ1-2, with TRBD1 identical over 10 bases. CDR1 is KGHSH and CDR2 is LQKENI in the germline V gene. Unmatched junction bases numbered 6, after V lost 3 bases and J lost 5 bases. The CDR3 loop spans 15 amino acids. CDR3 DNA sequence: TGTGCCAGCTCACCGGGACAGGGGCCCGGGTATGGCTACACCTTC. Its translation: CASSPGQGPGYGYTF.

The chain has TRBV4-3 and TRBJ2-1; unclear D gene. V lost 0 bases to trimming and J lost 4 bases, with 19 bases between them. The CDR3 consists of 18 residues. Germline CDR1 and CDR2: LGHNA and YSLEER. Here the CDR3 reads CASSQEEARLAVYNEQFF. CDR3 sequence (DNA): TGCGCCAGCAGCCAAGAGGAAGCTAGGCTCGCTGTGTACAATGAGCAGTTCTTC.

The chain couples TRBV5-6 to TRBJ2-2; TRBD1 might be the D (5 bases). The germline V and J ends were trimmed by 4 bases and 2 bases, with 15 bases remaining between them. There are 16 residues in the CDR3. Per germline, CDR1 SGHDT and CDR2 YYEEEE. In DNA, the CDR3 is TGTGCCAGCAGCGCAACAGGAGACTTCAACACCGGGGAGCTGTTTTTT. Translating gives CASSATGDFNTGELFF.

The chain uses TRBV9 and TRBJ1-1; no clear D. Germline assignment: CDR1 SGDLS and CDR2 YYNGEE. V dropped 4 bases and J dropped 0 bases, with 16 bases sitting between them. This CDR3 has 16 amino acids. The CDR3 DNA sequence: TGTGCCAGCAGCACCGCCCCCACCCAGATGAACACTGAAGCTTTCTTT. It codes for CASSTAPTQMNTEAFF.

The gene calls are TRBV7-2 and TRBJ2-2, with TRBD1 identical over 8 bases. The J segment lost 4 bases and the V segment lost 5 bases, leaving 9 bases of the junction unmatched. This CDR3 is built from 16 residues. CDR1 is SGHTA and CDR2 is FQGNSA in the germline V gene. The CDR3 nucleotides read TGTGCCAGCAGCAAACGGACAGGGTCGGGCACCGGGGAGCTGTTTTTT. Protein product: CASSKRTGSGTGELFF.

J is TRBJ1-1 and V is TRBV30; D is undetermined. The CDR3 is 11 amino acids. Trimming pared 2 bases from V and 7 bases from J, leaving 8 bases between. Germline assignment: CDR1 GTSNPN and CDR2 SVGIG (reference sequence). The CDR3 protein is CAWSRSIEAFF. CDR3 in DNA: TGTGCCTGGAGTAGGAGCATTGAAGCTTTCTTT.

This CDR3 is CASSPGDPGIGNEKLFF. CDR3 DNA sequence: TGTGCCAGCAGCCCAGGGGACCCAGGGATCGGTAATGAAAAACTGTTTTTT. V gene TRBV11-3 combines with J gene TRBJ1-4; D perhaps matches TRBD1 (6 bases). The germline V gene encodes CDR1 SGHNT and CDR2 YENEEA. Trimming took off 5 bases at V and 4 bases at J, with 20 bases between the two ends. This CDR3 contains 17 residues.

The gene calls are TRBV7-9 and TRBJ2-1, with D unresolved. This CDR3 region has 13 residues. The germline V and J ends were trimmed by 5 bases and 12 bases, with 17 bases remaining between them. From germline, CDR1 is SEHNR and CDR2 FQNEAQ (reference sequence). The CDR3 here is CASSPGQLTPQFF. DNA of the CDR3: TGTGCCAGCAGCCCAGGTCAGTTGACCCCGCAGTTCTTC.

With regard to this clone: Its ends do not fully match the called genes, so a read error is possible. The chain carries TRBV7-9 and TRBJ2-3; 9 nucleotides line up with TRBD1. CDR3 size: 16 residues. Per germline, CDR1 SEHNR and CDR2 FQNEAQ (reference sequence). The CDR3 region has the DNA TGTTCCAGCATCCTCGTGGGGACAGGGAGTTCTGATACGCAGTATTTT. It codes for CSSILVGTGSSDTQYF. The full variable domain, its missing parts supplied by reference TRBV7-9 and TRBJ2-3, is DTGVSQNPRHKITKRGQNVTFRCDPISEHNRLYWYRQTLGQGPEFLTYFQNEAQLEKSRLLSDRFSAERPKGSFSTLEIQRTEQGDSAMYLCSSILVGTGSSDTQYFGPGTRLTVL.

This clone has more than one count but fewer than ten. This chain links TRBV27 with TRBJ2-1, with D unresolved. This CDR3 is built from 18 residues. Per the germline V gene, CDR1 is MNHEY and CDR2 is SMNVEV (reference sequence). V dropped 4 bases and J dropped 4 bases, with 23 bases sitting between them. CDR3 DNA: TGTGCCAGCAGTTCTCCGCTGCTGGCTGGCACCCCTTACAATGAGCAGTTCTTC. Translation: CASSSPLLAGTPYNEQFF.

The chain joins TRBV6-5 to TRBJ1-1, with D unresolved. The CDR3 has 14 residues. The germline V gene encodes CDR1 MNHEY and CDR2 SVGAGI. The germline V and J ends were trimmed by 6 bases and 1 base, with 12 bases remaining between them. The CDR3 DNA reads as TGTGCCAGCAGGGAGGCCGCGCGGAACACTGAAGCTTTCTTT. Translating it yields CASREAARNTEAFF.